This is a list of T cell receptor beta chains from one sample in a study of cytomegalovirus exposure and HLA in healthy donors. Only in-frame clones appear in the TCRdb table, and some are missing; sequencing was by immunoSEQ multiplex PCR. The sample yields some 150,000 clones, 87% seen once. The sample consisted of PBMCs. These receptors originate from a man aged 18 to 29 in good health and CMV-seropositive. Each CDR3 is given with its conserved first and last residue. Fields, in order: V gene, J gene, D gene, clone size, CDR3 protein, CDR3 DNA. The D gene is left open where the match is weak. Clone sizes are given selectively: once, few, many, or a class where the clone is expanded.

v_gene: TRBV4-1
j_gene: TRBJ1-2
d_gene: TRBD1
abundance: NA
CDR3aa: CASSAPGTGGIAGRAYYGYTF
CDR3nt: TGCGCCAGCAGTGCGCCCGGGACAGGGGGCATCGCTGGTCGGGCTTACTATGGCTACACCTTC

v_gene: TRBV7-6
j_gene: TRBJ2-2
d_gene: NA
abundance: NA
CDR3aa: CASSSTDGGRTGELFF
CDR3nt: TGTGCCAGCAGCTCCACCGATGGGGGGAGAACCGGGGAGCTGTTTTTT

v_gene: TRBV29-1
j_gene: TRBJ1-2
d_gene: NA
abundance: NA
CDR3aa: CSHQGGGKPSF
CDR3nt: TGCAGCCATCAGGGTGGGGGGAAGCCGTCCTTC

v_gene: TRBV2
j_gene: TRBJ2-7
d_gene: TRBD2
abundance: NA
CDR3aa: CASRTSGFGEQYF
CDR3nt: TGTGCCAGCAGGACTAGCGGGTTTGGGGAGCAGTACTTC

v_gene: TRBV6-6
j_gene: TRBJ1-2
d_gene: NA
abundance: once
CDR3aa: CASRTPSQGSDGYTF
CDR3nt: TGTGCCAGCAGAACCCCCTCACAGGGTTCAGATGGCTACACCTTC

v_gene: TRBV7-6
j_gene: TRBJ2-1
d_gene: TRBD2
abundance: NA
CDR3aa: CASSSTPGALAGGSNEQFF
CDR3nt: TGTGCCAGCAGCTCCACCCCTGGGGCCCTAGCGGGAGGATCCAATGAGCAGTTCTTC

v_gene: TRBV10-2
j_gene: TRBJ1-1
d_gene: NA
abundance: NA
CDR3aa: CASSASGTRNTEAFF
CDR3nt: TGCGCCAGCAGTGCGTCCGGGACAAGGAACACTGAAGCTTTCTTT

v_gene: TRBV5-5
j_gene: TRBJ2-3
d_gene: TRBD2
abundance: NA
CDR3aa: CATGRVEGADTQYF
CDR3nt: TGTGCCACCGGGAGGGTTGAGGGGGCAGATACGCAGTATTTT

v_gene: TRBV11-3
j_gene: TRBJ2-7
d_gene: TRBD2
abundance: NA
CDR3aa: CASSLVGSSGGAPTYEQYF
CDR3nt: TGTGCCAGCAGCTTAGTGGGTTCTAGCGGGGGGGCCCCAACCTACGAGCAGTACTTC

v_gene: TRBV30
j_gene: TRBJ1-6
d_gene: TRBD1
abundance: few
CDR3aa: CACRTGGNSPLHF
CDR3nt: TGTGCCTGTCGGACAGGGGGTAATTCACCCCTCCACTTT

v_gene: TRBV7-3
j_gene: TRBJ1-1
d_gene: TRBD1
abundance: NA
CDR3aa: CASSRDSDTEAFF
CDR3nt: TGTGCCAGCAGCCGGGACAGTGACACTGAAGCTTTCTTT

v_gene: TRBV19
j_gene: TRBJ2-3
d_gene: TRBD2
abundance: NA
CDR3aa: CASSIAGRGYTDTQYF
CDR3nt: TGTGCCAGTAGTATAGCTGGGCGGGGGTACACAGATACGCAGTATTTT

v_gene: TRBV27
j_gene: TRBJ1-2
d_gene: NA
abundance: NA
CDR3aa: CASSLGRGGTNYGYTF
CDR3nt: TGTGCCAGCAGTTTAGGTCGTGGAGGGACTAACTATGGCTACACCTTC

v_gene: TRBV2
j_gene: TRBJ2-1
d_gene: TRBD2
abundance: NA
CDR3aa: CATAGLAGSGGSFF
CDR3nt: TGTGCCACCGCGGGACTAGCGGGCTCAGGTGGTTCGTTCTTC

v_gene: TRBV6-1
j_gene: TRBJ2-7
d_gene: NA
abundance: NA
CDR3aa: CATGHGWVYEQYF
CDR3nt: TGTGCCACCGGACACGGATGGGTCTACGAGCAGTACTTC

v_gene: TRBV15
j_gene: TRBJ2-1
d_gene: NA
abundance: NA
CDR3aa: CATSIEDISEQFF
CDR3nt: TGTGCCACCAGCATCGAGGACATCAGTGAGCAGTTCTTC

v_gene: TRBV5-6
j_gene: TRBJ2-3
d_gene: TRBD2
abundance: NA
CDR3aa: CASSRGTIEDTQYF
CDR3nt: TGTGCCAGCAGCCGGGGGACTATTGAGGATACGCAGTATTTT

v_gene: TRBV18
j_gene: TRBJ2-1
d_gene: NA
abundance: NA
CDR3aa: CASTMGGAGSYNEQFF
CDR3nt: TGTGCCAGCACAATGGGGGGGGCCGGCTCCTACAATGAGCAGTTCTTC

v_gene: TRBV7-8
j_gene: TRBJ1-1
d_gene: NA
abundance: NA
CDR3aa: CASSLGDTLEAFF
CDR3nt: TGTGCCAGCAGCTTAGGGGACACCCTTGAAGCTTTCTTT

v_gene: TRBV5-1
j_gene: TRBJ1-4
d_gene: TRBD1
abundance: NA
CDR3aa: CASSPGTATNEKLFF
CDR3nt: TGCGCCAGCAGCCCCGGGACAGCAACTAATGAAAAACTGTTTTTT

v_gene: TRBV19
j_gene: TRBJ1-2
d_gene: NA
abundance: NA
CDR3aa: CASSIRKPYNYGYTF
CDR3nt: TGTGCCAGTAGTATTAGAAAGCCCTATAACTATGGCTACACCTTC

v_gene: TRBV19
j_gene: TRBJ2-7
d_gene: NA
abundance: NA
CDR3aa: CASSILADSSYEQYF
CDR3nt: TGTGCCAGTAGTATATTAGCGGATAGCTCCTACGAGCAGTACTTC

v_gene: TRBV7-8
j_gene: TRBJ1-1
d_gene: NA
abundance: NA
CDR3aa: CASIPVWGVAEAFF
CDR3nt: TGTGCCAGCATTCCTGTTTGGGGGGTTGCTGAAGCTTTCTTT

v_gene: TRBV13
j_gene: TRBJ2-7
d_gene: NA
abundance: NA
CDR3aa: CASSLTGPYEQYF
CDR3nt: TGTGCCAGCAGCCTGACAGGACCCTACGAGCAGTACTTC

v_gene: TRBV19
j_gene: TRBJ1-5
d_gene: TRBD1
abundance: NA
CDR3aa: CASSSDRGQPQHF
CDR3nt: TGTGCCAGTAGTTCAGACAGGGGTCAGCCCCAGCATTTT